This record covers a single T cell receptor (beta chain). The antigen remains unidentified. The data stem from a study of T cell responses to AZD1222 COVID-19 vaccine. The overall study: Doses given second, at about 4 or about 12 weeks, were pooled.

TCRdb keeps only in-frame clones here, not all; method: immunoSEQ multiplex PCR. The sample contains 120,000 or so clones, approximately 85% of which appear only once. General observations from the study: Rises in breadth and depth of Spike-specific TCRs came after two AZD1222 doses. The study found vaccine-associated CD4 TCRs spanning spike, dominant at 160-218 and 743-854. White British ancestry dominated among donors, who included more females, and clonal diversity was possibly underestimated.

The V and J ends lost 8 bases and 4 bases respectively, with 11 bases between them. CDR1 and CDR2 from the germline V gene are SEHNR and FQNEAQ (reference sequence). The length of the CDR3 is 13 residues. The clonotype originates from an adult in good health. The material sequenced was peripheral blood, taken on day 0 of AZD1222 vaccination. This sequence joins TRBV7-9 and TRBJ1-4; D gene ambiguous. CDR3 in amino acids: CASGRLVNEKLFF. DNA of the CDR3: TGTGCCAGCGGCAGACTAGTTAATGAAAAACTGTTTTTT.